The T cell receptor beta chain under discussion was sequenced for a study of blood T cells in healthy people across ages. Trimming left V 4 bases short and J 3 bases short, with 14 bases between. CDR3 length: 14 amino acids. From germline, CDR1 is SGHRS and CDR2 YFSETQ. A second PCR of roughly 7 to 11 cycles used a sample-barcoded 5' primer and a J-beta primer mix. TCRdb reanalysed the 5' RACE reads using MiXCR and keeps one entry per CDR3 protein. The sample includes more than 650,000 distinct CDR3 sequences, roughly 25% seen only once; the top ten take 3%. This clonotype was counted only a few times. This sample also appeared in a second study, on T cells of mothers and their children.

The chain combines TRBV5-1 with TRBJ2-7, with D perhaps given as TRBD1 or TRBD2 (6 bases each). The TCR comes from a boy aged 10-17 years in good health. The sequenced sample was blood. For the CDR3, the DNA is TGCGCCAGCAGCCCGGGGGCCAGGGTCTACGAGCAGTACTTC. Residues: CASSPGARVYEQYF.